This TCR beta chain was sequenced in a study of beta chain features in type 1 diabetes. J was trimmed by 5 bases and V by 6 bases; bases with no gene match: 6. CDR1 SNHLY and CDR2 FYNNEI come from the germline V gene. The CDR3 consists of 13 residues. Only a few counts were recorded for this clone. cDNA synthesis used the whole RNA isolate, giving expressed TCRB sequences. Sequencing used immunoSEQ multiplex PCR; TCRdb keeps in-frame clones, though not all of them. The table includes some 150,000 clones, over 9.5% detected once. V usage is TRBV2 and J usage is TRBJ2-5, with 7 bases aligning to TRBD1. The clonotype was recovered from a young man in good health. Specimen: naive CD4+ T cells from blood. In DNA, the CDR3 is TGTGCCAGCAGCCCGACAGGGTGGGAGACCCAGTACTTC. The encoded protein is CASSPTGWETQYF.